This entry features one TCR beta chain sequence. Profiling relied on immunoSEQ multiplex PCR, and the TCRdb table lists in-frame clones only, not all of them. The sample records tens of thousands of clones, about 91% being singletons. This CDR3 region has 13 residues. The germline V and J ends were trimmed by 2 bases and 6 bases, with 14 bases remaining between them. Germline V CDR1 and CDR2: GTSNPN, SVGIG (reference sequence). The sample belongs to a study of T cell changes during pregnancy in multiple sclerosis. This chain links TRBV30 with TRBJ2-7, with D possibly TRBD2 on 6 matching bases. Sample: peripheral blood, taken before pregnancy. The TCR originated in a female donor with multiple sclerosis, enrolled in a pregnancy study. The CDR3 protein is CAWSLTSRGEQYF. CDR3 DNA sequence: TGTGCCTGGAGTCTTACTAGCCGTGGCGAGCAGTACTTC.